This T cell receptor (beta chain) was captured by sequencing in a study of blood T cell repertoires in COVID-19. Study-level information: From the United States, Italy and Spain came samples of acute and convalescent COVID-19. The analysed material was cDNA or gDNA that came from T cells, B-cell-depleted T cells, or PBMCs.

CDR3 length: 15 residues. V shed 3 bases, J shed 1 base, and the junction held 3 bases outside the gene matches. CDR1 is MNHNS, CDR2 SASEGT, per germline. Original processing methods: Counts of nucleated cells, estimated from reference gene primer amplification, were obtained. Clones were read by immunoSEQ multiplex PCR, and TCRdb kept only the in-frame ones, dropping some. V and J calls and clone size are those listed in that table; D and trimming were worked out from the DNA. The repertoire holds around 140,000 clones, with around 82% as singletons. The sequenced sample was peripheral blood. This chain links TRBV6-1 with TRBJ1-1; 9 bases are a match to TRBD1. The receptor was isolated from a man in his 60s with acute or convalescent COVID-19. This chain's CDR3 is CASSDRDRANTEAFF. The DNA of the CDR3 is TGTGCCAGCAGTGATCGGGACAGGGCGAACACTGAAGCTTTCTTT.